The rows below give T cell receptor beta chains drawn from one sample of a study of blood T cell repertoires in COVID-19. Libraries were prepared by immunoSEQ multiplex PCR; TCRdb keeps only in-frame clonotypes and omits some of them. The sample carries 52,000 or so clones, around 80% recorded once. Sequenced: peripheral blood. Receptors were obtained from a man aged 50 or older with acute or convalescent COVID-19. Both conserved end residues are part of each CDR3. Fields, in order: clone size, D gene, V gene, J gene, CDR3 DNA, CDR3 protein. The D gene is left open where the match is weak. A row's size may be missing; if present it is once, few, many or a size class.

.	.	TRBV7-3	TRBJ2-1	TGTGCCAGCAGCTTAACAGGGGGGGTCTACAATGAGCAGTTCTTC	CASSLTGGVYNEQFF
.	TRBD1	TRBV6-5	TRBJ2-7	TGTGCCAGCAGTTACTCCTCGGACAGGCCCTACGAGCAGTACTTC	CASSYSSDRPYEQYF
.	TRBD1	TRBV18	TRBJ1-6	TGTGCCAGCTCACCCCGCCGGGACAGAGAAAATTCACCCCTCCACTTT	CASSPRRDRENSPLHF
.	TRBD1	TRBV6-6	TRBJ1-2	TGTGCCAGCAGTTACGAAGGGCAGGGGGTGTCAGGCTACACCTTC	CASSYEGQGVSGYTF
.	.	TRBV6-1	TRBJ1-2	TGTGCCAGCAGTGAGTCGGGAATCTATGGCTACACCTTC	CASSESGIYGYTF
.	.	TRBV5-1	TRBJ1-2	TGCGCCAGCAGCTCCAAGGGGGGGGCGACTGGCTACACCTTC	CASSSKGGATGYTF
.	.	TRBV28	TRBJ1-2	TGTGCCAGCAGTTTTCTCGGGATTAACTATGGCTACACCTTC	CASSFLGINYGYTF
.	.	TRBV2	TRBJ1-5	TGTGCCAGCAGACAGAGCAATCAGCCCCAGCATTTT	CASRQSNQPQHF
.	.	TRBV5-1	TRBJ2-2	TGCGCCAGCACTCAGGACACCCAGGGCGGGGAGCTGTTTTTT	CASTQDTQGGELFF
once	TRBD1	TRBV7-8	TRBJ1-1	TGTGCCAGCAGCCCGGGACAGGCGAGAATGAGGAACACTGAAGCTTTCTTT	CASSPGQARMRNTEAFF
once	.	TRBV2	TRBJ1-5	TGTGCCAGCAGTGTGGACTTCAACAATCAGCCCCAGCATTTT	CASSVDFNNQPQHF
.	TRBD2	TRBV7-9	TRBJ2-6	TGTGCCAGCAGCTTACGCCTACGGGAGGGCCTCTCTGGGGCCAACGTCCTGACTTTC	CASSLRLREGLSGANVLTF
.	.	TRBV5-6	TRBJ2-7	TGTGCCAGCAGCTATACAGGGCTACCCTACGAGCAGTACTTC	CASSYTGLPYEQYF
.	.	TRBV5-1	TRBJ1-1	TGCGCCAGCAAGGAGGTGCAGATGAACACTGAAGCTTTCTTT	CASKEVQMNTEAFF
.	TRBD1	TRBV3-1/TRBV3-2	TRBJ1-1	TGTGCCAGCAGCCAGGACAGGGGCAACGTGATGAACACTGAAGCTTTCTTT	CASSQDRGNVMNTEAFF
once	.	TRBV7-2	TRBJ2-1	TGTGCCAGCAGCTTAGAAAATTACAGGGAGCAGTTCTTC	CASSLENYREQFF
.	.	TRBV3-1/TRBV3-2	TRBJ2-3	TGTGCCAGCAGCCGAGGGGGGGACACTAGAGATACGCAGTATTTT	CASSRGGDTRDTQYF
.	TRBD1	TRBV12-3/TRBV12-4	TRBJ1-2	TGTGCCAGCAGTTTGGACAGGGACTATGGCTACACCTTC	CASSLDRDYGYTF